A single sample is the source of the 15 T cell receptor beta chains below, sequenced in a study of CD8+ T cells in alopecia areata. Once RNA had been extracted, it was reverse transcribed into cDNA to act as the sequencing template. The repertoire was sequenced with immunoSEQ multiplex PCR; TCRdb's copy has only in-frame clones and lacks some. Singletons are absent from the sample, which has around 290,000 clones. Sorting used CD4, CD8alpha, NKG2D, NKG2ACE and other markers on pooled cutaneous lymph node cells. The sample comprised CD4+ T cells sorted from a lymph node. The receptors were gathered from a C3H/HeJ mouse with alopecia areata. The strain's MHC type: H2-k.

As to this clone: Mouse gene names and germline throughout. The CDR3 is cut off 4 residues early in the read; its end comes from the germline J gene. The rearrangement uses TRBV3 and TRBJ2-5; 13 nucleotides agree with TRBD2. The CDR3 length is 17 residues. Germline V gene lookup returns CDR1 SNHLY and CDR2 FYNGKV (reference sequence). With 1 base clipped from V and 0 bases from J, the junction kept 1 base outside the gene matches. CDR3 sequence reads: CASSLGTGGANQDTQYF. CDR3 bases read: TGTGCCAGCAGCTTAGGGACTGGGGGGGCGAACCAAGAC.

In this sample, this clone turned up a few times. Any gene name here is a mouse gene name. The read falls 4 residues short of the CDR3 end, and the missing part is taken from the germline J gene. V usage is TRBV5 and J usage is TRBJ1-2; 8 nucleotides line up with TRBD1. Germline trimming cut 2 bases from V and 0 bases from J; bases unmatched to any gene: 5. The CDR3 has 16 residues. The germline V gene has CDR1 LGHNA and CDR2 YNLKQL (reference sequence). The CDR3 bases that were read are TGTGCCAGCAGCCAAATCACAGGGGGAGCAAACTCC. It specifies CASSQITGGANS. The entire CDR3 sequence reads CASSQITGGANSDYTF.

A remark on this clone: Gene names refer to mouse genes. The read halts 4 residues ahead of the CDR3 end, with the missing end drawn from the germline J gene. The chain recombines TRBV13-1 with TRBJ2-3, with TRBD1 matching 8 bases. CDR3 length: 16 residues. The germline CDR1 and CDR2 sequences are NSHNY and SYGAGN. V gave up 2 bases and J gave up 1 base; unmatched junction bases: 6. The CDR3 bases that were read are TGTGCCAGCAGTGAAGCCAGGGGGCGAGGTGCAGAA. It yields the protein CASSEARGRGAE. The CDR3 reads in full as CASSEARGRGAETLYF.

This clone has more than one count but fewer than ten. The germline and genes are mouse ones. The read gets to within 4 residues of the CDR3 end, and the germline J gene fills in the rest. The chain joins TRBV19 to TRBJ2-2, with 10 bases identical to TRBD1. Germline lookup yields CDR1 FNHDT and CDR2 SITEND (reference sequence). V gave up 2 bases and J gave up 4 bases; unmatched junction bases: 5. There are 16 residues in the CDR3. The DNA read from the CDR3 is TGTGCCAGCAGTATCGGCGGGACAGGGGTCACCGGG. This codes for CASSIGGTGVTG. The entire CDR3 protein is CASSIGGTGVTGQLYF.

Comment on this clone: Mouse gene names apply. The CDR3 end lies 4 residues beyond the end of the read and is filled in from the germline J gene. J is TRBJ2-1 and V is TRBV5; 8 nucleotides match TRBD2. The CDR3 spans 15 residues. The germline V gene has CDR1 LGHNA and CDR2 YNLKQL (reference sequence). CDR3 in amino acids: CASSQDPDWGTEQFF. The CDR3 DNA, read in part, is TGTGCCAGCAGCCAAGACCCCGACTGGGGAACT.

This clone was seen only a few times. Genes here carry mouse names. This CDR3 reads CASSDMGNYAEQFF. The CDR3 bases that were read are TGTGCCAGCAGTGATATGGGTAACTATGCT. This sequence joins TRBV13-3 and TRBJ2-1, with unresolved D. The sequenced fragment ends 4 residues before the CDR3 boundary, so the rest is inferred from the germline J gene. Trimming stripped 1 base from V and 0 bases from J, with 5 bases between. Germline CDR1 NNHDY, CDR2 SYVADS. The CDR3 consists of 14 residues.

Note on this clone: The gene names here belong to mouse. The observed sequence ends 4 residues before the CDR3 terminus, with the missing tail filled in from the germline J gene. V gene TRBV19 combines with J gene TRBJ2-7, with 9 nucleotides matching TRBD2. The CDR3 has 14 residues. Germline V CDR1 and CDR2: FNHDT, SITEND (reference sequence). CDR3 loop: CASSDPGTGYEQYF. Partial CDR3 DNA: TGTGCCAGCAGCGATCCCGGGACTGGGTAT.

This clone has just a few counts. The genes are named according to mouse. The DNA ends 4 residues before the CDR3 does, and the rest of the CDR3 is filled in from the germline J gene. This sample also contains other DNA sequences that code for the same CDR3. J is TRBJ2-7 and V is TRBV13-3, with TRBD1 matching over 7 bases. This CDR3 comprises 13 residues. Germline CDR1 is NNHDY and CDR2 is SYVADS. CDR3 in amino acids: CASSENRGYEQYF. CDR3 DNA (partial): TGTGCCAGCAGTGAAAACAGGGGTTAT.

A word on this clone: Gene labels here are mouse ones. The CDR3 is cut off 4 residues early in the read; its end comes from the germline J gene. The V call is TRBV13-1, the J call TRBJ1-2; TRBD1 matches 7 bases. V trimming: 6 bases; J trimming: 1 base; junction bases outside the gene matches: 3. Germline-derived CDR1 and CDR2 are NSHNY and SYGAGN. The CDR3 length is 13 residues. The sequenced CDR3 bases are TGTGCCAGCAACGACAGGGAAAACTCC. This translates into CASNDRENS. The whole CDR3 is CASNDRENSDYTF.

About this clone itself: Mouse germline and gene names are used. The observed sequence ends 4 residues before the CDR3 terminus, with the missing tail filled in from the germline J gene. This same CDR3 is encoded by further DNA sequences in the sample. The rearrangement joins TRBV13-3 to TRBJ2-5, with 7 nucleotides matching TRBD2. With 4 bases clipped from V and 2 bases from J, the junction kept 1 base outside the gene matches. CDR3 length equals 13 residues. Germline V CDR1 and CDR2: NNHDY, SYVADS. The CDR3 DNA, read in part, is TGTGCCAGCAGTACTGGGGTCCAAGAC. It codes for CASSTGVQD. The full-length CDR3 reads as CASSTGVQDTQYF.

On this clone: Genes and germline are mouse. The CDR3 extends 4 residues past the end of the read, so its final part is completed from the germline J gene. This rearrangement joins TRBV5 to TRBJ2-5; TRBD2 aligns across 10 bases. There are 16 residues in the CDR3. Germline loops: CDR1 LGHNA, CDR2 YNLKQL (reference sequence). The CDR3 sequence is CASSQDPGGAGDTQYF. The sequenced CDR3 bases are TGTGCCAGCAGCCAAGACCCTGGGGGGGCTGGTGAC.

Worth noting for this clone: Germline and genes here are mouse. The observed sequence ends 4 residues before the CDR3 terminus, with the missing tail filled in from the germline J gene. This chain joins TRBV13-3 and TRBJ2-1; TRBD1 agrees at 7 bases. After removal of 5 bases from V and 3 bases from J, the junction contained 2 bases not matched to a gene. Germline loops: CDR1 NNHDY, CDR2 SYVADS. The CDR3 runs to 13 residues. The CDR3 DNA, read in part, is TGTGCCAGCAGAGGGACAGTCTATGCT. It yields the protein CASRGTVYA. The CDR3 reads in full as CASRGTVYAEQFF.

This clone was detected only a few times. The germline and genes are mouse ones. The read is 4 residues too short to cover the CDR3 end, so that end is filled in from the germline J gene. This chain uses TRBV5 with TRBJ2-1, with 10 positions matching TRBD2. CDR1 is LGHNA and CDR2 is YNLKQL in the germline V gene (reference sequence). Germline trimming cut 0 bases from V and 5 bases from J; bases unmatched to any gene: 7. The CDR3 extends over 17 amino acids. The CDR3 spells CASSQDRLGGQDAEQFF. The DNA read from the CDR3 is TGTGCCAGCAGCCAAGATCGGCTGGGGGGGCAGGATGCT.

The table lists this clone with a few counts. Gene and germline names: mouse. Read sequence stops 4 residues before the CDR3 end, and the germline J gene provides the missing end. This rearrangement joins TRBV17 to TRBJ2-3; maybe TRBD2 (7 bases). V dropped 1 base and J dropped 0 bases, with 11 bases sitting between them. The CDR3 loop spans 16 amino acids. The germline CDR1 and CDR2 sequences are MNHDT and YYDKIL. CDR3 bases read: TGTGCTAGCAGTAGAGGGAGGGGGGCTAGTGCAGAA. Protein product: CASSRGRGASAE. The whole CDR3 is CASSRGRGASAETLYF.

This clone came up a few times. This may arise from a read error, as a much more abundant clone is one base away. Gene names and germline match the mouse. The sample carries other DNA sequences with the same CDR3. CDR3 protein: CASRGQNTGQLYF. The DNA read from the CDR3 is TGTGCCAGCAGGGGACAAAACACCGGG. V and J are TRBV13-1 and TRBJ2-2, with D possibly TRBD1 on 6 matching bases. The sequence runs out 4 residues before the end of the CDR3; the remainder is reconstructed from the germline J gene. CDR1 is NSHNY and CDR2 is SYGAGN in the germline V gene. The CDR3 has 13 amino acids. V lost 5 bases, J lost 1 base, and 6 bases lay in between.